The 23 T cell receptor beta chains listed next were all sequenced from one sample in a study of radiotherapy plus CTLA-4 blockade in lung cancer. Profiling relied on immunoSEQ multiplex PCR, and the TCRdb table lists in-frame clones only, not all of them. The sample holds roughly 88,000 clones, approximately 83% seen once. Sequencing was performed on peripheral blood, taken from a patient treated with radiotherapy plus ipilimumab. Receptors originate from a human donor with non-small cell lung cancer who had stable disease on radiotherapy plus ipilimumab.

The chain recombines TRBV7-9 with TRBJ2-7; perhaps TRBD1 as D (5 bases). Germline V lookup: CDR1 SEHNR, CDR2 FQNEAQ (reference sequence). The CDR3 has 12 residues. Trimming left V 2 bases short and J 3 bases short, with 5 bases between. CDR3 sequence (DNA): TGTGCCAGCAGCTTACAGGGCTACGAGCAGTACTTC. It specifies CASSLQGYEQYF.

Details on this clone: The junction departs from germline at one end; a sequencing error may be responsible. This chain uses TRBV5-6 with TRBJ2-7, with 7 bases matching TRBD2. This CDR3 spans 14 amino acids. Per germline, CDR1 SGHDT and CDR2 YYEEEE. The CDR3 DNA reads TGTGCCAGCAGTTTGAGCGGGAACTCCCACGAGCAGTACTTC. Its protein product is CASSLSGNSHEQYF.

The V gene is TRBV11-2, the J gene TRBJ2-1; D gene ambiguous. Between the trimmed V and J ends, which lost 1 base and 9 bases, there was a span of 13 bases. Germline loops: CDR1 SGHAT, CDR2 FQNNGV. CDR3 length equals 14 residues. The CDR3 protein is CASSLGRMEAEQFF. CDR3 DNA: TGTGCCAGCAGCTTAGGGCGTATGGAAGCTGAGCAGTTCTTC.

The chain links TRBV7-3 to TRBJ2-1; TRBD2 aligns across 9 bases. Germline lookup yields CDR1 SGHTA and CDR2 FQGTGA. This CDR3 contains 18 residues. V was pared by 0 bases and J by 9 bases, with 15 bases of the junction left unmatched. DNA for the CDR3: TGTGCCAGCAGCTTAACGTCGGCGGCTAGCGGGAAATCCGGTGAGCAGTTCTTC. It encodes CASSLTSAASGKSGEQFF.

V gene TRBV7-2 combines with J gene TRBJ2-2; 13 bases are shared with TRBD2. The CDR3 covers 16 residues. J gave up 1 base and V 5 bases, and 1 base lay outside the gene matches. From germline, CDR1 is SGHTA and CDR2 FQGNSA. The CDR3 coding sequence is TGTGCCAGCAGCCGGACTAGCGGGAGGAACACCGGGGAGCTGTTTTTT. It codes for CASSRTSGRNTGELFF.

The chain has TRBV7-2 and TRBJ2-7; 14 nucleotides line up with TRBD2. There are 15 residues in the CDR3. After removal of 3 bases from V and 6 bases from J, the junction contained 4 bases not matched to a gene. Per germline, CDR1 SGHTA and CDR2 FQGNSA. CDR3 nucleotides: TGTGCCAGCAGCTTGACTAGCGGGGGGGCCCGCGAGCAGTACTTC. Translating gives CASSLTSGGAREQYF.

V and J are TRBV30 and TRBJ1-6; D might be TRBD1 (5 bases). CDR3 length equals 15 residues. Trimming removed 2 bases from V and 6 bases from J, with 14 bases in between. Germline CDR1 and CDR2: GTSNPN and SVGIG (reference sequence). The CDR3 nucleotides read TGTGCCTGGAGTCTCCAGCAGGGACGTAATTCACCCCTCCACTTT. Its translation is CAWSLQQGRNSPLHF.

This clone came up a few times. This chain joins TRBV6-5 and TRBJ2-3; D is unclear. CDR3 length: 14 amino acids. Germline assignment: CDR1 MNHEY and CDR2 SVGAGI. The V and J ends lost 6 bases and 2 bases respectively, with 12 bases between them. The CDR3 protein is CASRVQPNTDTQYF. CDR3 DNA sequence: TGTGCCAGCAGAGTCCAACCGAACACAGATACGCAGTATTTT.

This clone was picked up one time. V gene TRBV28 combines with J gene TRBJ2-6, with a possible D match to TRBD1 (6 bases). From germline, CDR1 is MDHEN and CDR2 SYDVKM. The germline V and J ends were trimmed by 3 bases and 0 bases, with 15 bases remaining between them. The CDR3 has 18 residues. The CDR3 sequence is CASSFVFRGSSGANVLTF. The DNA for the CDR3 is TGTGCCAGCAGTTTTGTTTTCAGGGGAAGCTCTGGGGCCAACGTCCTGACTTTC.

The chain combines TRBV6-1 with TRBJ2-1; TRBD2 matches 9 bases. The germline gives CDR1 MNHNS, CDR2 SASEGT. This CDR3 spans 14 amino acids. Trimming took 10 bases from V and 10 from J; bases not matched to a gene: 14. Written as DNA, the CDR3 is TGTGCCACCGCAGGGAGCGGGGGGTTTGAGGAGCAGTTCTTC. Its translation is CATAGSGGFEEQFF.

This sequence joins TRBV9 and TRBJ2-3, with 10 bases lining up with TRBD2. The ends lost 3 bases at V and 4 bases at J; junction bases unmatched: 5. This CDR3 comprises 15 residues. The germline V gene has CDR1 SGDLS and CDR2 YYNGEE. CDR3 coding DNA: TGTGCCAGCAGCGAGTCTAGCGGGAGAGCAGATACGCAGTATTTT. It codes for CASSESSGRADTQYF.

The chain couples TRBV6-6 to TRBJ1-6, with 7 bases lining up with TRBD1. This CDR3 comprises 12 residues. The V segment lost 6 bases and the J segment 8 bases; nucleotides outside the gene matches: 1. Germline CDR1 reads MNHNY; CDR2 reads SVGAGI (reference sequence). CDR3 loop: CASRQGYSPLHF. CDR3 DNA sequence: TGTGCCAGCAGACAGGGGTATTCACCCCTCCACTTT.

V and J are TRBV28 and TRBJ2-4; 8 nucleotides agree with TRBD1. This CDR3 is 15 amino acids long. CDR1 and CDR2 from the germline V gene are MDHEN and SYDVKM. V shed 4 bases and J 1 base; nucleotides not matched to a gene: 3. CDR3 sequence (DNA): TGTGCCAGCAGTTCAGGGGGCCGGGCCAAAAACATTCAGTACTTC. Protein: CASSSGGRAKNIQYF.

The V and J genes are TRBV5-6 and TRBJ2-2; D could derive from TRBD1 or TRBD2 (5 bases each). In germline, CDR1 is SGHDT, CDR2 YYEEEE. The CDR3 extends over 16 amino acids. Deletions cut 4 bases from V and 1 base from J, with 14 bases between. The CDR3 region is CASSTGALGNTGELFF. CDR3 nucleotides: TGTGCCAGCAGCACCGGGGCCCTGGGGAACACCGGGGAGCTGTTTTTT.

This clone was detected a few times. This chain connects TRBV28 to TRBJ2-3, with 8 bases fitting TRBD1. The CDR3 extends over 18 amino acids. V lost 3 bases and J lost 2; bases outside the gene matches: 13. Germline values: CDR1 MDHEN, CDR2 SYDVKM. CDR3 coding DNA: TGTGCCAGCAGTTTGGCCCAGGGGGCAGGAGGACACACAGATACGCAGTATTTT. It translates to CASSLAQGAGGHTDTQYF.

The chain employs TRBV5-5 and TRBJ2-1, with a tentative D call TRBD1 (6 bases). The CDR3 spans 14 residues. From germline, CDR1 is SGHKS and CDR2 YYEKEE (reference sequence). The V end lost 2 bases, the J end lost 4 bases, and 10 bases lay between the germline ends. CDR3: CASSFGGAYNEQFF. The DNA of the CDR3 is TGTGCCAGCAGCTTTGGGGGCGCGTACAATGAGCAGTTCTTC.

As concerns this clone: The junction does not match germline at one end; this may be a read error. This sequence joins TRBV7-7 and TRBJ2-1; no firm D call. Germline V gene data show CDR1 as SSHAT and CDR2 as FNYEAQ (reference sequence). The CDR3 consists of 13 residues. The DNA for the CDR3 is TGTGCTAGCAGCGACTTCGTGGCCAATGAGCAGTTCTTC. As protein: CASSDFVANEQFF.

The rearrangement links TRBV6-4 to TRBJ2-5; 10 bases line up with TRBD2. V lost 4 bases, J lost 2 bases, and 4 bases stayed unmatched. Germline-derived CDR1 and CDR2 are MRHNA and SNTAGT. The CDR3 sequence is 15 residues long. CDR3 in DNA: TGTGCCAGCAGTGTCTCAGCGGGGGGGCAAGAGACCCAGTACTTC. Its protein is CASSVSAGGQETQYF.

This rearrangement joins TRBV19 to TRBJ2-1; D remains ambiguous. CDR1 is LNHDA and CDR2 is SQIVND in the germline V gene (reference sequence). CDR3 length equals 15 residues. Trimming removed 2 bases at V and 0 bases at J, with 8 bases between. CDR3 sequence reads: CASSIWPGSYNEQFF. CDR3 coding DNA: TGTGCCAGTAGTATATGGCCTGGCTCCTACAATGAGCAGTTCTTC. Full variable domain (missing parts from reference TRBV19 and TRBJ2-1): DGGITQSPKYLFRKEGQNVTLSCEQNLNHDAMYWYRQDPGQGLRLIYYSQIVNDFQKGDIAEGYSVSREKKESFPLTVTSAQKNPTAFYLCASSIWPGSYNEQFFGPGTRLTVL.

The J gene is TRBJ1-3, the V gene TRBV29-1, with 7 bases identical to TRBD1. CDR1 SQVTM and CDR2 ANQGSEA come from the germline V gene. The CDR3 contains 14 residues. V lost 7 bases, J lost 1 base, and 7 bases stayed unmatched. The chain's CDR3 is CSATGRPSGNTIYF. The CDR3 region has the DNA TGCAGCGCGACAGGGCGGCCATCTGGAAACACCATATATTTT.

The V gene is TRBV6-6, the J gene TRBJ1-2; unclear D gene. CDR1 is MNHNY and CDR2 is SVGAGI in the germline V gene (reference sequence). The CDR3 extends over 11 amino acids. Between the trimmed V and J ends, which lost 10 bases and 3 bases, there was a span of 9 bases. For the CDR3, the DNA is TGTGCCACCTTAAGGGACTATGGCTACACCTTC. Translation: CATLRDYGYTF.

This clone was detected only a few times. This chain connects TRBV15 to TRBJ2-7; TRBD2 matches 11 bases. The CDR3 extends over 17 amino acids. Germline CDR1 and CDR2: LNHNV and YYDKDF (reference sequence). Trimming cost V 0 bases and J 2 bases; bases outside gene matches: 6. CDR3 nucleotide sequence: TGTGCCACCAGCAGAGATTTTACTAGCGGGGGAACCTACGAGCAGTACTTC. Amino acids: CATSRDFTSGGTYEQYF.

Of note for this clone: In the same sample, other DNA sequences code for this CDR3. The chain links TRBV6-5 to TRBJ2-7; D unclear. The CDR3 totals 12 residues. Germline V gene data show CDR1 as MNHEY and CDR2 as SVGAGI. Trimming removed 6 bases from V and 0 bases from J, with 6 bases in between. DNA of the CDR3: TGTGCCAGCAGCCCAAGCTCCTACGAGCAGTACTTC. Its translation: CASSPSSYEQYF.